Reported below is one T cell receptor beta chain. This receptor's antigen is unknown. Base quality data are lacking; no much larger clone is found one base away. The record originates from a study of spatial heterogeneity in lung cancer (dated by TCRdb to 2018 to 2020). Background for the entire study: The donors were fewer than 90 patients from the lung TRACERx cohort who had early-stage, untreated non-small cell lung cancer. Follow-up PBMC samples were sequenced whenever available, with the median time to follow-up being two to three years after resection. Beta-chain transcripts were consistently detected in greater numbers than alpha-chain transcripts, which likely reflected higher beta-chain transcript abundance. In the raw uncorrected reads, each unique combination of TCR and UMI appeared on average more than ten times. The study quantitatively compared TCR alpha and beta repertoires across multiple tumor regions, matched nontumor lung and blood in non-small cell lung cancer. TCR repertoire features were related to nonsynonymous mutation counts determined by whole-exome sequencing of tumor tissue. Both alpha and beta chains were TCR-sequenced in samples taken at surgery, namely 220 tumor regions, roughly 64 matched nontumor lung samples and about 52 PBMC samples. On the study overall, not on this receptor specifically: Additional single-cell paired TCR alpha and beta sequencing was considered necessary to confirm, at a functional level, the hypothesis that regional TCRs recognize regional mutations. Ubiquitous expanded tumor TCRs were found in blood more often at tumor resection than at routine follow-up. Comparisons of baseline and follow-up blood repertoires included only around 14 patients.

This specimen's time point label, interpreted: blood at routine non-recurrence follow-up after resection. Without any cell sorting, TCR sequencing was performed on whole RNA extracted either from tumor and nontumor lung tissue or from cryopreserved PBMC samples. Patients were selected for TCR sequencing only if sufficient RNA was available from at least two tumor regions. Library preparation used 5' RACE. TCRdb records NextSeq 500 as the sequencer. In the TCR library protocol, a unique molecular identifier was attached to each TCR cDNA molecule so that PCR and sequencing errors could be corrected. The authors' pipeline ran thus. TCR identification, UMI-based error correction and CDR3 extraction were performed with Decombinator tools. Expanded TCRs were defined as those above a frequency of 2 per 1,000, corresponding to the top 1% of the tumor frequency distribution. Renyi diversity was computed with the R vegan package after each repertoire had been subsampled 100 times to 5,000 TCRs. CDR3 similarity networks were built from amino acid triplet string-kernel similarity, with CDR3s being connected when pairwise similarity was above 0.82. TCRdb's own reprocessing of the public reads used fastp at Q25 and MiXCR and kept productive beta chains. Rows are unified per CDR3 protein, each entry keeping the most common DNA and genes. The authors' filters were not applied to this entry. The sample table contains about 120,000 distinct CDR3 sequences; only one count was recorded for over 9% of them. In total, the top ten clones hold roughly 17% of the sample.

Looking up the germline V gene yields CDR1 SGHAT and CDR2 FQNNGV. From its cysteine to its phenylalanine, the CDR3 spans 16 amino acids. The sequence is cut down to CDR3 DNA, 48 bases in frame from base 1. The V and J ends are trimmed by 5 bases and 0 bases, leaving 17 bases between them. This sequence was found in a male donor with early-stage non-small cell lung cancer. This specimen consisted of PBMCs, obtained at follow-up. The chain is encoded by TRBV11-2 joined to TRBJ2-7; a confident D gene designation cannot be given. Here the CDR3 is given as CASSPARNFLSYEQYF. The sequenced DNA is TGTGCCAGCAGCCCCGCGAGAAACTTTCTCTCCTACGAGCAGTACTTC.